These T cell receptor beta chains were read from a single sample in a study of cytomegalovirus exposure and HLA in healthy donors. Repertoires were generated with immunoSEQ multiplex PCR, while TCRdb's copy carries only in-frame clones and drops some. Here the sample spans 160,000 or so clones, roughly 83% being singletons. Sequencing input: PBMCs. Source of these receptors: a man between 25 and 39 years old in good health and CMV-seropositive. Both conserved end residues are part of each CDR3. D genes are given only for firm matches. Clone size, where shown, is once, few, many, or a class for clones that have expanded.

clone size | J gene | V gene | D gene | CDR3 protein | CDR3 DNA
NA | TRBJ2-3 | TRBV28 | NA | CASRRTGVDTQYF | TGTGCCAGCAGGCGGACCGGGGTGGATACGCAGTATTTT
NA | TRBJ1-2 | TRBV25-1 | TRBD1 | CASSAGTGLYYGYTF | TGTGCCAGCAGTGCCGGGACAGGCCTTTACTATGGCTACACCTTC
NA | TRBJ2-2 | TRBV23-1 | NA | CASGPAGMGNTGELFF | TGCGCCAGCGGGCCAGCGGGTATGGGAAACACCGGGGAGCTGTTTTTT
NA | TRBJ2-7 | TRBV18 | TRBD2 | CASSRLAQLAGGPGEQYF | TGTGCCAGCTCACGCCTAGCTCAACTAGCGGGAGGGCCGGGGGAGCAGTACTTC
NA | TRBJ1-2 | TRBV29-1 | TRBD1 | CSARTGGDYGYTF | TGCAGCGCTCGGACAGGGGGCGACTATGGCTACACCTTC
NA | TRBJ1-6 | TRBV28 | NA | CASSPGVRGAPLHF | TGTGCCAGCAGTCCGGGGGTCCGGGGGGCACCCCTCCACTTT
NA | TRBJ1-2 | TRBV19 | TRBD1 | CASGTVNGYTF | TGTGCCAGCGGGACAGTTAATGGCTACACCTTC
NA | TRBJ2-7 | TRBV9 | NA | CASSVGNVLGREQYF | TGTGCCAGCAGCGTAGGTAATGTCTTGGGGCGCGAGCAGTACTTC
NA | TRBJ1-1 | TRBV7-9 | NA | CASSLQDGEAFF | TGTGCCAGCAGCTTACAGGATGGTGAAGCTTTCTTT
NA | TRBJ2-2 | TRBV29-1 | TRBD1 | CSVAWDSNTGELFF | TGCAGCGTTGCATGGGACAGTAACACCGGGGAGCTGTTTTTT
NA | TRBJ2-1 | TRBV29-1 | NA | CSVDRYEGSEQFF | TGCAGCGTTGACCGCTATGAAGGGAGTGAGCAGTTCTTC
once | TRBJ2-1 | TRBV7-9 | TRBD2 | CASSLVAGAYNEQFF | TGTGCCAGCAGCTTAGTAGCGGGGGCCTACAATGAGCAGTTCTTC
NA | TRBJ1-1 | TRBV27 | NA | CASSLNPGYTEAFF | TGTGCCAGCAGTCTGAATCCAGGGTACACTGAAGCTTTCTTT
NA | TRBJ2-1 | TRBV6-1 | NA | CASSVSSSYNEQFF | TGTGCCAGCAGTGTGTCGAGCTCCTACAATGAGCAGTTCTTC
NA | TRBJ1-1 | TRBV19 | TRBD1 | CASWEGDRGSPEAFF | TGTGCCAGTTGGGAGGGGGACAGGGGGTCCCCTGAAGCTTTCTTT
once | TRBJ1-2 | TRBV2 | NA | CASSERSAAGYTF | TGTGCCAGCAGTGAAAGGTCGGCGGCTGGCTACACCTTC
once | TRBJ2-7 | TRBV6-5 | TRBD2 | CASRENGLAAGEQYF | TGTGCCAGCAGGGAGAACGGACTAGCGGCTGGCGAGCAGTACTTC
NA | TRBJ2-1 | TRBV7-6 | NA | CASSPPTSNGYNEQFF | TGTGCCAGCAGCCCGCCAACTAGCAATGGTTACAATGAGCAGTTCTTC
NA | TRBJ2-7 | TRBV4-1 | TRBD2 | CASSQDRGGAGLLWEQYF | TGCGCCAGCAGCCAAGATCGGGGGGGGGCAGGGCTCCTTTGGGAGCAGTACTTC
NA | TRBJ1-5 | TRBV18 | NA | CASSPRQVLSNQPQHF | TGTGCCAGCTCACCCCGGCAGGTACTTAGCAATCAGCCCCAGCATTTT
NA | TRBJ2-7 | TRBV6-5 | NA | CASSRWDKNYEQYF | TGTGCCAGCAGTCGATGGGACAAAAACTACGAGCAGTACTTC
NA | TRBJ2-5 | TRBV28 | NA | CASSLTRGSQYF | TGTGCCAGCAGTTTGACTCGGGGGTCCCAGTACTTC
few | TRBJ1-4 | TRBV9 | TRBD1 | CASSVGTGEVEKLFF | TGTGCCAGCAGCGTGGGGACAGGGGAGGTTGAAAAACTGTTTTTT
NA | TRBJ1-2 | TRBV10-3 | NA | CAISEYLNYGYTF | TGTGCCATCAGTGAATATCTCAACTATGGCTACACCTTC
NA | TRBJ1-5 | TRBV19 | TRBD1 | CASSIGTGGEGNQPQHF | TGTGCCAGTAGTATAGGAACAGGGGGCGAGGGCAATCAGCCCCAGCATTTT
NA | TRBJ2-7 | TRBV9 | TRBD2 | CASSPLAGPLPYEQYF | TGTGCCAGCAGCCCCCTAGCGGGGCCCCTCCCCTACGAGCAGTACTTC
few | TRBJ1-2 | TRBV9 | NA | CASSVDGRANYGYTF | TGTGCCAGCAGCGTAGATGGGAGGGCTAACTATGGCTACACCTTC
NA | TRBJ1-1 | TRBV6-5 | NA | CASQGRDTEAFF | TGTGCCAGTCAGGGGCGGGACACTGAAGCTTTCTTT
NA | TRBJ1-1 | TRBV18 | NA | CASSYPPGQNTEAFF | TGTGCCAGCTCTTACCCCCCCGGACAGAACACTGAAGCTTTCTTT
NA | TRBJ1-2 | TRBV6-1 | NA | CASSDRRGEEGYTF | TGTGCCAGCAGTGACCGAAGAGGGGAGGAGGGCTACACCTTC
NA | TRBJ2-1 | TRBV6-1 | NA | CASSEGTLLYNEQFF | TGTGCCAGCAGTGAAGGGACACTTCTTTACAATGAGCAGTTCTTC
NA | TRBJ1-2 | TRBV28 | TRBD1 | CASSDPGTATYGYTF | TGTGCCAGCAGCGACCCAGGGACAGCGACTTATGGCTACACCTTC
NA | TRBJ1-4 | TRBV28 | TRBD1 | CASSVGTGGWEKLFF | TGTGCCAGCAGTGTGGGGACAGGGGGCTGGGAAAAACTGTTTTTT
NA | TRBJ2-2 | TRBV7-3 | NA | CASSSSLRDGELFF | TGTGCCAGCAGTTCCTCCCTCCGGGACGGGGAGCTGTTTTTT
once | TRBJ1-5 | TRBV30 | NA | CAWSALPYRAQQPQHF | TGTGCCTGGAGTGCACTGCCCTACAGGGCTCAACAGCCCCAGCATTTT
NA | TRBJ2-7 | TRBV2 | TRBD2 | CASRGGRGTSGRREQYF | TGTGCCAGCAGAGGAGGTCGAGGGACTAGCGGCCGAAGGGAGCAGTACTTC
NA | TRBJ2-2 | TRBV7-3 | TRBD1 | CASSPGQGSTGELFF | TGTGCCAGCAGCCCGGGACAGGGGAGCACCGGGGAGCTGTTTTTT
NA | TRBJ2-3 | TRBV5-5 | NA | CASSLDPPWGSRTDTQYF | TGTGCCAGCAGCTTGGACCCCCCCTGGGGCTCCCGCACAGATACGCAGTATTTT
NA | TRBJ1-2 | TRBV27 | TRBD1 | CASSLSGAGGNGYTF | TGTGCCAGCAGTTTATCGGGGGCAGGGGGCAATGGCTACACCTTC
NA | TRBJ1-2 | TRBV13 | TRBD1 | CASSEGQGGSYTF | TGTGCCAGCAGCGAGGGACAGGGAGGGAGCTACACCTTC
NA | TRBJ2-7 | TRBV2 | TRBD2 | CARNSAGGPGEQYF | TGTGCCAGAAACTCAGCGGGAGGGCCCGGAGAGCAGTACTTC
NA | TRBJ2-7 | TRBV6-5 | TRBD2 | CASRIGLAYEQYF | TGTGCCAGCAGGATTGGACTAGCCTACGAGCAGTACTTC
NA | TRBJ1-1 | TRBV2 | NA | CASSELTADTEAFF | TGTGCCAGCAGTGAGCTGACAGCTGACACTGAAGCTTTCTTT
NA | TRBJ2-3 | TRBV18 | NA | CASVPDSYTDTQYF | TGTGCCAGCGTACCGGACAGTTACACAGATACGCAGTATTTT
few | TRBJ2-7 | TRBV7-8 | NA | CASSLAGQYEQYF | TGTGCCAGCAGCTTAGCAGGACAGTACGAGCAGTACTTC
NA | TRBJ1-1 | TRBV10-3 | NA | CAIRLSRDSTEAFF | TGTGCCATCAGGCTTAGCAGGGATAGCACTGAAGCTTTCTTT
NA | TRBJ1-5 | TRBV30 | NA | CAWSTGVSNQPQHF | TGTGCCTGGAGTACGGGGGTGAGCAATCAGCCCCAGCATTTT
NA | TRBJ2-5 | TRBV28 | TRBD1 | CASSGRTGRGETQYF | TGTGCCAGCAGTGGACGGACAGGGAGAGGGGAGACCCAGTACTTC
NA | TRBJ2-1 | TRBV4-1 | TRBD2 | CASSVGLAGEDEQFF | TGCGCCAGCAGCGTGGGACTAGCAGGAGAGGATGAGCAGTTCTTC
NA | TRBJ1-5 | TRBV15 | NA | CATSRDQVASNQPQHF | TGTGCCACCAGCAGAGATCAGGTGGCGAGCAATCAGCCCCAGCATTTT
few | TRBJ2-2 | TRBV4-2 | NA | CASALVNTGELFF | TGTGCCAGCGCCCTAGTGAACACCGGGGAGCTGTTTTTT
NA | TRBJ2-7 | TRBV25-1 | NA | CASSATRVGFSYEQYF | TGTGCCAGCAGCGCCACTAGGGTAGGGTTCTCCTACGAGCAGTACTTC
many | TRBJ1-4 | TRBV2 | TRBD1 | CASSEDRGSGEKLFF | TGTGCCAGCAGTGAAGACAGGGGAAGTGGTGAAAAACTGTTTTTT
NA | TRBJ1-2 | TRBV19 | NA | CASSIGGSETRSHGYTF | TGTGCCAGTAGTATAGGAGGGAGCGAAACTAGAAGCCATGGCTACACCTTC
once | TRBJ2-5 | TRBV18 | NA | CASSPGGETQYF | TGTGCCAGCTCACCGGGGGGAGAGACCCAGTACTTC
NA | TRBJ2-7 | TRBV30 | TRBD1 | CAWNSPGQGTYEQYF | TGTGCCTGGAACTCGCCGGGACAGGGAACCTACGAGCAGTACTTC
NA | TRBJ2-7 | TRBV15 | TRBD2 | CATSRDLGLAGQSSYEQYF | TGTGCCACCAGCAGAGATCTCGGACTAGCGGGTCAGAGCTCCTACGAGCAGTACTTC